A selection of T cell receptor beta chains follows, all from one sample in a study of blood T cell repertoires in COVID-19. Sequencing used immunoSEQ multiplex PCR; TCRdb keeps in-frame clones, though not all of them. The data show about 73,000 clones, with 70% to 85% seen just once and roughly 1.9% held by the top ten. Sample: peripheral blood. All receptors derive from a woman aged 60-75 years with acute or convalescent COVID-19. Both conserved end residues are part of each CDR3. A D gene is named only where the DNA matches it firmly. For some rows the clone size is stated as once, few or many, or as a class when expanded; others skip it.

TGCGCCAGCAGACAACAGAGCTCTGGAAACACCATATATTTT CASRQQSSGNTIYF NA TRBJ1-3 TRBV5-1 NA 14
TGTGCCAGCAGCGCCGCGGGAAGTTCAGGGCCCCAGCATTTT CASSAAGSSGPQHF NA TRBJ1-5 TRBV3-1/TRBV3-2 NA 14
TGTGCCAGAAGCTTGATAGTCTTCTATGGCTACACCTTC CARSLIVFYGYTF NA TRBJ1-2 TRBV5-3 NA 13
TGTGCCAGTAGTTCGGGACAGGGGGCTGGGATGGAGACCCAGTACTTC CASSSGQGAGMETQYF TRBD1 TRBJ2-5 TRBV19 NA 16
TGTGCCAGCAGTTTGGGGGGTTTGGAGACCCAGTACTTC CASSLGGLETQYF NA TRBJ2-5 TRBV28 NA 13
TGTGCCAGCACCCCGGGAGTGACTCCCCTCCACTTT CASTPGVTPLHF NA TRBJ1-6 TRBV28 NA 12
TGTGCCATCAGTGGAGCACAGGGGGACACTGAAGCTTTCTTT CAISGAQGDTEAFF TRBD1 TRBJ1-1 TRBV10-3 NA 14
TGTGCCAGCAGCCAAGTGGGGGCGACTAGCGACCAAGAGACCCAGTACTTC CASSQVGATSDQETQYF TRBD2 TRBJ2-5 TRBV3-1/TRBV3-2 NA 17
TGTGCCACCAGCAGATACAGGGGAACTAATGAAAAACTGTTTTTT CATSRYRGTNEKLFF TRBD1 TRBJ1-4 TRBV15 NA 15
TGTGCCAGCAGCTTAGCGGGTTTCAGGGGAGGGGAATCACCCCTCCACTTT CASSLAGFRGGESPLHF NA TRBJ1-6 TRBV7-2 NA 17
TGTGCCACCAGTGGCAATGGCAGGGGAAGCAATCAGCCCCAGCATTTT CATSGNGRGSNQPQHF NA TRBJ1-5 TRBV24-1 few 16
TGTGCCTGGAGTATGGCCGGGGGAGCCAACTATGGCTACACCTTC CAWSMAGGANYGYTF NA TRBJ1-2 TRBV30 NA 15
TGTGCCAGTAGTGCCCGACAGTTATCGAATTCACCCCTCCACTTT CASSARQLSNSPLHF NA TRBJ1-6 TRBV19 NA 15
TGTGCCAGCAGCTCAGACAGCTACGAGCAGTACTTC CASSSDSYEQYF NA TRBJ2-7 TRBV6-2/TRBV6-3 NA 12
TGTGCCACCAGTGAAGCGGGAGCCCCCTACGAGCAGTACTTC CATSEAGAPYEQYF TRBD2 TRBJ2-7 TRBV24-1 NA 14
TGTGCCATACAGGGCGCGGGAAACACCATATATTTT CAIQGAGNTIYF NA TRBJ1-3 TRBV10-3 NA 12
TGTGCCAGCAGCGTTGTAAGCGGGGGTGCCAAAAACATTCAGTACTTC CASSVVSGGAKNIQYF TRBD2 TRBJ2-4 TRBV9 NA 16